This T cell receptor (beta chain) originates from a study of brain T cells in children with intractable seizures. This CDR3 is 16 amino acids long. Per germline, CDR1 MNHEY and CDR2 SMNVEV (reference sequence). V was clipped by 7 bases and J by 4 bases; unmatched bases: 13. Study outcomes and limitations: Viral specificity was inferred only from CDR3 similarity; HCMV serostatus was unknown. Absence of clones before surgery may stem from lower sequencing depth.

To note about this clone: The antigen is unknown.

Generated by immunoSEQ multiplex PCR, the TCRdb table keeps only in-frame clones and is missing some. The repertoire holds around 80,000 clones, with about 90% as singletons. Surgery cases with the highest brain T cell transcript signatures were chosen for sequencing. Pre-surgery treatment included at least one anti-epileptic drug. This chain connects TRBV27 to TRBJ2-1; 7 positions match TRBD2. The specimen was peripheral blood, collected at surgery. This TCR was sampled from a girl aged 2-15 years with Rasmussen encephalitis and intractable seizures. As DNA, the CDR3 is TGTGCCAGCAACCGACTAGCCGGGGAACCTTACAATGAGCAGTTCTTC. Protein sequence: CASNRLAGEPYNEQFF.